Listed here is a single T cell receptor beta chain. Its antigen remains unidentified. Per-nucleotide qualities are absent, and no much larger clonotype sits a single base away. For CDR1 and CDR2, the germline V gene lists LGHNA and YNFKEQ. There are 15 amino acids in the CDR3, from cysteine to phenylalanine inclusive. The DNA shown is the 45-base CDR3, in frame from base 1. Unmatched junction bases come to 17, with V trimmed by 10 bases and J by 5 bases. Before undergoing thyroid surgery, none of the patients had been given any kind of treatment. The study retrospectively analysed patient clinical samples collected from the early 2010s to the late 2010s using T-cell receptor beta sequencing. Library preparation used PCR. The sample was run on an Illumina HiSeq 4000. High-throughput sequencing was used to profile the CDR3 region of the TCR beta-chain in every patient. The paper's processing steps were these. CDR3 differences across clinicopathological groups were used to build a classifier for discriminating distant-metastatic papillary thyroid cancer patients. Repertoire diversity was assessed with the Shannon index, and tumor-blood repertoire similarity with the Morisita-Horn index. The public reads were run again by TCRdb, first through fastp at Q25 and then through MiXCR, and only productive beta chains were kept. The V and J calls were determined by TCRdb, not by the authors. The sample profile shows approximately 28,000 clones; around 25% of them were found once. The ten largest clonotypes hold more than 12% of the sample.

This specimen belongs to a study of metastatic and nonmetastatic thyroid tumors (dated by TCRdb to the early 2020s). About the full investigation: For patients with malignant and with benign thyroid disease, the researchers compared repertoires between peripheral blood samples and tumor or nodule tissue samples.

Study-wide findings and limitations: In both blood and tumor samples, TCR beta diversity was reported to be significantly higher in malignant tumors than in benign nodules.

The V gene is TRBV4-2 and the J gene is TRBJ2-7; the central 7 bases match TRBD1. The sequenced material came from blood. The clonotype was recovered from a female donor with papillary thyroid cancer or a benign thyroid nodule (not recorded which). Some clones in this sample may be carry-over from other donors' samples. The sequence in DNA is TGTGCCATTAGCCAAGCCCCGGGACAGAAGGACGAGCAGTACTTC. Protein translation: CAISQAPGQKDEQYF.